What follows are 16 T cell receptor beta chains derived from one specimen sequenced in a study of T cells in Graves' hyperthyroidism and ophthalmopathy. Authors of the study amplified TCR beta CDR3 regions from RNA transcripts. Initially, a first-round RT-PCR of the TCR CDR3 employed the HTBI primer set. Each CDR3 protein is one row after TCRdb ran MiXCR on the multiplex PCR reads. The sample carries 250,000 to 300,000 distinct CDR3 sequences, about 14% recorded once. Sequenced sample: blood. These receptors were collected from a woman under 40 with Graves' hyperthyroidism that later progressed to Graves' ophthalmopathy.

By sample fraction, this clonotype is medium-sized. This chain uses TRBV11-1 with TRBJ2-3; D is possibly TRBD2 (6 bases). This CDR3 has 16 amino acids. Germline-derived CDR1 and CDR2 are SGHAT and FQDESV (reference sequence). V lost 2 bases, J lost 2 bases, and 14 bases lay in between. The CDR3 nucleotides are TGTGCCAGCAGCTTAAACGGTCCGGGAGTCACAGATACGCAGTATTTT. As protein: CASSLNGPGVTDTQYF.

This clonotype appeared many times. The chain links TRBV2 to TRBJ2-3; TRBD2 might be the D (6 bases). CDR1 is SNHLY and CDR2 is FYNNEI in the germline V gene. CDR3 length: 14 residues. Between the trimmed V and J ends, which lost 7 bases and 3 bases, there was a span of 14 bases. The CDR3, as DNA: TGTGCCAGCAAAGTCGCGGAGGGAACAGATACGCAGTATTTT. Encoded protein: CASKVAEGTDTQYF.

V gene TRBV9 combines with J gene TRBJ1-1; TRBD1 is a possible D gene (6 bases). The CDR3 is 15 residues long. The germline V gene encodes CDR1 SGDLS and CDR2 YYNGEE. V gave up 4 bases and J gave up 1 base, with 14 bases separating them. DNA of the CDR3: TGTGCCAGCAGCAATCCGGGACACTGGAACACTGAAGCTTTCTTT. It yields the protein CASSNPGHWNTEAFF.

To note about this clonotype: The junction departs from the called germline gene at one end, perhaps through a read error. The chain combines TRBV5-1 with TRBJ2-1; a possible D gene is TRBD2 (6 bases). The CDR3 loop spans 16 amino acids. The germline CDR1 and CDR2 sequences are SGHRS and YFSETQ. The CDR3 is CASSLPGTGVRGEQFF. In DNA, the CDR3 is TGTGCCAGCAGCTTACCCGGGACGGGAGTAAGAGGTGAGCAGTTCTTC.

In this sample, this clonotype turned up many times. The chain uses TRBV28 and TRBJ1-2; D is possibly TRBD1 (6 bases). The CDR3 sequence is 15 residues long. Germline lookup yields CDR1 MDHEN and CDR2 SYDVKM. The V end lost 6 bases, the J end lost 3 bases, and 17 bases lay between the germline ends. CDR3 DNA: TGTGCCAGCAGCTCTCCGTCCAGGGGAGACTATGGCTACACCTTC. Translated, it gives CASSSPSRGDYGYTF.

At least ten counts were recorded for this clonotype. The chain joins TRBV7-2 to TRBJ2-7, with D possibly being TRBD2 (7 bases). The V gene's germline CDR1 is SGHTA and CDR2 FQGNSA. The CDR3 contains 15 residues. V lost 4 bases, J lost 7 bases, and 20 bases lay in between. CDR3 amino acids: CASSSASGGAREQYF. In DNA form, the CDR3 reads TGTGCCAGCAGCTCTGCCAGTGGGGGGGCAAGGGAGCAGTACTTC.

This clonotype was counted ten times or more. The rearrangement uses TRBV30 and TRBJ1-5; D gene unclear. V dropped 1 base and J dropped 6 bases, with 10 bases sitting between them. The germline gives CDR1 GTSNPN, CDR2 SVGIG (reference sequence). The CDR3 sequence is 13 residues long. CDR3 coding DNA: TGTGCCTGGAGTGAAGGGAGTAGTCAGCCCCAGCATTTT. Its translation: CAWSEGSSQPQHF. Together with reference TRBV30 and TRBJ1-5, the CDR3 gives the full variable domain: SQTIHQWPATLVQPVGSPLSLECTVEGTSNPNLYWYRQAAGRGLQLLFYSVGIGQISSEVPQNLSASRPQDRQFILSSKKLLLSDSGFYLCAWSEGSSQPQHFGDGTRLSIL.

The DNA of the CDR3 is TGTGCCAGCAGTTTGACGGATTCCTACGAGCAGTTCTTC. This encodes CASSLTDSYEQFF. The rearrangement joins TRBV7-9 to TRBJ2-1; no clear D. Germline V gives CDR1 SEHNR, CDR2 FQNEAQ (reference sequence). This CDR3 has 13 residues. Trimming removed 6 bases from V and 10 bases from J, with 16 bases in between.

This clonotype was recorded at least ten times. J is TRBJ2-5 and V is TRBV27; D unclear. The V end was cut by 3 bases, the J end by 7 bases, with 6 bases between. This CDR3 contains 11 residues. Germline V gives CDR1 MNHEY, CDR2 SMNVEV (reference sequence). The CDR3: CASSFGPTQYF. Here the CDR3 DNA reads TGTGCCAGCAGTTTCGGGCCGACCCAGTACTTC.

This clonotype was picked up many times. One junction end disagrees with the germline gene, perhaps due to a read error. The chain joins TRBV2 to TRBJ2-7, with 7 bases aligning to TRBD2. This CDR3 region has 13 residues. CDR1 and CDR2 from the germline V gene are SNHLY and FYNNEI. The CDR3 bases are TGTGCCAGCAGAGAAGCGGGAAGCAACGAGCAGTACTTC. This encodes CASREAGSNEQYF.

V gene TRBV6-1 combines with J gene TRBJ2-5, with TRBD2 matching over 15 bases. Germline V gives CDR1 MNHNS, CDR2 SASEGT. CDR3 length: 17 residues. With 6 bases clipped from V and 5 bases from J, the junction kept 10 bases outside the gene matches. The CDR3 is CASSRTSGRAFGETQYF. Written as DNA, the CDR3 is TGTGCCAGCAGCAGGACTAGCGGGAGGGCCTTCGGTGAGACCCAGTACTTC.

Of note for this clonotype: Sequence at one end of the junction differs from germline and may be a read error. The chain employs TRBV6-9 and TRBJ2-3, with D possibly being TRBD1 or TRBD2 (5 bases each). The CDR3 totals 18 residues. Germline assignment: CDR1 MNHGY and CDR2 SVAAGI. CDR3 coding DNA: TGTGCCAGCAGTTACCCCCAGGGAGCTACCCTGTTCACAGATATGCAGTATTTT. Its translation: CASSYPQGATLFTDMQYF.

As to this clonotype: A junction end diverges from the germline sequence, so it may reflect a read error. V is TRBV10-3 and J is TRBJ2-5, with 11 bases matching TRBD2. CDR1 and CDR2 (germline): ENHRY, SYGVKD. The CDR3 is 17 amino acids. CDR3 sequence reads: CASSFLKTSGAQETQYF. Here the CDR3 DNA reads TGTGCCAGCAGTTTCCTGAAGACTAGCGGGGCCCAAGAGACCCAGTACTTC.

This clonotype has a count of ten or more. V is TRBV7-3 and J is TRBJ2-1, with 12 nucleotides matching TRBD2. Germline V gene data show CDR1 as SGHTA and CDR2 as FQGTGA. The CDR3 spans 15 residues. V trimming: 5 bases; J trimming: 8 bases; junction bases outside the gene matches: 7. CDR3: CASSPGLAGPYEQFF. In nucleotides, the CDR3 is TGTGCCAGCAGCCCAGGACTAGCGGGACCCTATGAGCAGTTCTTC.

This clonotype has at least ten counts. The chain employs TRBV4-3 and TRBJ2-2; weak D call: TRBD2 (6 bases). Trimming stripped 0 bases from V and 3 bases from J, with 11 bases between. The CDR3 has 16 amino acids. Per the germline V gene, CDR1 is LGHNA and CDR2 is YSLEER. As DNA, the CDR3 is TGCGCCAGCAGCCAAGATGGAGGGCCCTACACCGGGGAGCTGTTTTTT. It yields the protein CASSQDGGPYTGELFF.

The V gene is TRBV15, the J gene TRBJ2-7, with 10 bases lining up with TRBD2. The V gene's germline CDR1 is LNHNV and CDR2 YYDKDF (reference sequence). CDR3 length: 14 amino acids. Germline trimming cut 1 base from V and 7 bases from J; bases unmatched to any gene: 4. The CDR3 DNA is TGTGCCACCAGCAGAGGAGCGGGAGGGTATGAGCAGTACTTC. Its translation is CATSRGAGGYEQYF.